The text below deals with one T cell receptor beta chain. The target antigen is unknown. Other nucleotide sequences from this sample produce the same CDR3. These data are taken from a study of cytomegalovirus exposure and HLA in healthy donors. The CDR3 length is 14 residues. The V and J ends lost 1 base and 5 bases respectively, with 8 bases between them. Germline CDR1 reads LGHNA; CDR2 reads YNFKEQ. The study, taken as a whole, reports: Prediction of most subjects' HLA-A and HLA-B alleles by TCR beta sequences was reportedly accurate. Upon later analysis, TCR association rates were observed to vary by HLA locus, being highest for DRB1 and lowest for HLA-C. Exclusion applied to some V segments, including TRBV6-2 and TRBV6-3, as they were indistinguishable.

The study ran its PCR with 60 Vbeta and 13 Jbeta primers. TCRdb keeps only in-frame clones here, not all; method: immunoSEQ multiplex PCR. The sample has fewer than 250,000 clones, around 85% seen once. The sample consisted of PBMCs. The sequence was collected from a girl aged 2-10 years in good health and CMV-seronegative. The chain carries TRBV4-2 and TRBJ1-4; no firm D call. The CDR3 reads CASSQGSGNEKLFF. The CDR3 DNA is TGTGCCAGCAGCCAAGGATCCGGGAATGAAAAACTGTTTTTT.